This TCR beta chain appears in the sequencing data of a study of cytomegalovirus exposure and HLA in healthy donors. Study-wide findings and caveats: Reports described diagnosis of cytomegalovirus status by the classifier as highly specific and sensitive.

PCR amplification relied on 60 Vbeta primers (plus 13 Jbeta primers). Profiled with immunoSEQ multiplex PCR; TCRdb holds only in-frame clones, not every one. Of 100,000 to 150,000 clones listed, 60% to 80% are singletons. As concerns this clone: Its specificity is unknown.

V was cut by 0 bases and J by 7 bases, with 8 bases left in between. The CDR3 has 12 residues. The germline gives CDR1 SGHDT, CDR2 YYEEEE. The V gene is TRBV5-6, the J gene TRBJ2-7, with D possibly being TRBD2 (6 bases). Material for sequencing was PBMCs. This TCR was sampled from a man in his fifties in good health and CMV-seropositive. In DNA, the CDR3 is TGTGCCAGCAGCTTGGGAGGAGGGGAGCAGTACTTC. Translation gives CASSLGGGEQYF.